Listed below are T cell receptor beta chains from one sample, sequenced in a study of T cell responses to AZD1222 COVID-19 vaccine. The assay was immunoSEQ multiplex PCR, and TCRdb's table has in-frame clones only and misses some. This sample has 130,000 or so clones, with 93% found just once. The material was peripheral blood, obtained on day 0 of AZD1222 vaccination. These receptors originate from an adult in good health. CDR3s include the opening cysteine and the closing phenylalanine or tryptophan. The D gene is left open where the match is weak. Part of the rows lack a size; the others show once, few, many or a class for expanded clones.

D	size	J	V	DNA	CDR3
.	.	TRBJ2-2	TRBV15	TGTGCCACCAGCAGAGATTTAGTAAGGGCCGGGGAGCTGTTTTTT	CATSRDLVRAGELFF
.	.	TRBJ2-1	TRBV15	TGTGCCACCAGCAGAGTCGGGGGACGGACCTACAATGAGCAGTTCTTC	CATSRVGGRTYNEQFF
.	.	TRBJ1-4	TRBV28	TGTGCCAGCAGTTCGCGCCCGACTGTATTTGAAAAGCTGTTTTTT	CASSSRPTVFEKLFF
TRBD1	.	TRBJ1-2	TRBV29-1	TGCAGCTCGGGGGGACAGCAGCATGGCTACACCTTC	CSSGGQQHGYTF
.	.	TRBJ1-5	TRBV5-4	TGTGCCAGCAGCTTGGGGCAGGGGCGGAATCAGCCCCAGCATTTT	CASSLGQGRNQPQHF
.	.	TRBJ1-1	TRBV5-1	TGCGCCAGCAGCTTGGGGTGGGGACCTTCGAACACTGAAGCTTTCTTT	CASSLGWGPSNTEAFF
.	.	TRBJ2-3	TRBV4-1	TGCGCCAGCAGCCAAGAAGACAGCCGCACAGATACGCAGTATTTT	CASSQEDSRTDTQYF
.	.	TRBJ2-3	TRBV3-1/TRBV3-2	TGTGCCAGCAGCCAAGATCGGGGGAATACGCAGTATTTT	CASSQDRGNTQYF
.	.	TRBJ1-2	TRBV7-9	TGTGCCAGCAGCCATACTTCTGCGGGGAGGAGAGGCTACACCTTC	CASSHTSAGRRGYTF
TRBD2	.	TRBJ2-1	TRBV27	TGTGCCAGCAATAATAGCGGGAGCGGTATGTCCTACAATGAGCAGTTCTTC	CASNNSGSGMSYNEQFF
.	.	TRBJ2-7	TRBV28	TGTGCCAGCAGTTTAGGCACAGGGCACTACGAGCAGTACTTC	CASSLGTGHYEQYF
.	.	TRBJ2-5	TRBV5-6	TGTGCCAGCAGCCCAGGGGAGGGTCCGCGTGAGACCCAGTACTTC	CASSPGEGPRETQYF
.	.	TRBJ2-1	TRBV9	TGTGCCAGCAGCGTAGGGGGGGAGGATGAGCAGTTCTTC	CASSVGGEDEQFF
TRBD1	.	TRBJ1-2	TRBV4-1	TGCGCCAGCAGCCAAGACCAAAACAGGGGGTCGAACTATGGCTACACCTTC	CASSQDQNRGSNYGYTF
TRBD1	.	TRBJ1-5	TRBV19	TGTGCCAGTAGTATAGAAGTAGGGGGCGACTATCAGCCCCAGCATTTT	CASSIEVGGDYQPQHF
TRBD2	.	TRBJ2-3	TRBV11-2	TGTGCCAGCAGCCATAGCGGGGGGGCAACAGATACGCAGTATTTT	CASSHSGGATDTQYF
.	.	TRBJ1-5	TRBV4-2	TGTGCCAGCAGCCAGGATGGTTCCAATCAGCCCCAGCATTTT	CASSQDGSNQPQHF
.	.	TRBJ2-7	TRBV14	TGTGCCAGCAGCCAAGAGAGTGGGGGAAGGAGGCACGAGCAGTACTTC	CASSQESGGRRHEQYF
.	.	TRBJ1-2	TRBV20-1	TGCAGTGCTAGTGGCTCATGGGGCTATGGCTACACCTTC	CSASGSWGYGYTF
TRBD2	.	TRBJ2-1	TRBV27	TGTGCCAGCAGTTTAATTTCGGCGGGAGACAATGAGCAGTTCTTC	CASSLISAGDNEQFF
.	once	TRBJ1-1	TRBV30	TGTGCCTGGAGGGGCCGGGGGGCTCTCACTGAAGCTTTCTTT	CAWRGRGALTEAFF
.	.	TRBJ1-2	TRBV7-9	TGTGCCAGCAGCTTAGGCGGCAGCGCTAGCGGCTACACCTTC	CASSLGGSASGYTF
.	few	TRBJ2-1	TRBV6-5	TGTGCCAGCAGTTACCCCTCGGGCAGGGGCAATGAGCAGTTCTTC	CASSYPSGRGNEQFF
.	.	TRBJ1-1	TRBV28	TGTGCCAGCAACCGGGGCGCGCACACTGAAGCTTTCTTT	CASNRGAHTEAFF
TRBD1	.	TRBJ1-3	TRBV24-1	TGTGCCACCAGAGGGGGCTACTCTGGAAACACCATATATTTT	CATRGGYSGNTIYF
TRBD1	.	TRBJ1-1	TRBV13	TGTGCCAGCAGCTTAGGGGGACAGGGTGCCACTGAAGCTTTCTTT	CASSLGGQGATEAFF
.	.	TRBJ1-1	TRBV7-5	TGTGTCAGAAGCGGCAGGGAGGTCACTGAAGCTTTCTTT	CVRSGREVTEAFF
.	.	TRBJ1-5	TRBV27	TGTGCCAGCAGTCCTCTGGGGGGTAACAATCAGCCCCAGCATTTT	CASSPLGGNNQPQHF
.	.	TRBJ2-1	TRBV10-2	TGCGCCAGCAGTGATCAGTTCAGGGGTCTTGGCAATGAGCAGTTCTTC	CASSDQFRGLGNEQFF
.	few	TRBJ1-2	TRBV27	TGTGCCAGCAGCCCTCCAGGTGGGGGCTACACCTTC	CASSPPGGGYTF
.	.	TRBJ2-1	TRBV18	TGTGCCAGCTCACCACAAACCCAGCACCTTTTCTACAATGAGCAGTTCTTC	CASSPQTQHLFYNEQFF
.	once	TRBJ2-7	TRBV7-9	TGTGCCAGCAGCCTACAGGGTTACGAGCAGTACTTC	CASSLQGYEQYF
.	.	TRBJ2-5	TRBV29-1	TGCAGCGTCCTCACAGGGAGTGGTGAGACCCAGTACTTC	CSVLTGSGETQYF
.	.	TRBJ2-5	TRBV5-1	TGCGCCAGCAACAGGGTCGGGGAGACCCAGTACTTC	CASNRVGETQYF
.	.	TRBJ1-2	TRBV5-5	TGTGCCAGCACGGAGGGGCGCAGTAACTATGGCTACACCTTC	CASTEGRSNYGYTF
.	.	TRBJ1-2	TRBV24-1	TGTGCCACCAGTGATTTGCACGGTCGCGATGGCTACACCTTC	CATSDLHGRDGYTF
.	.	TRBJ2-3	TRBV7-6	TGTGCCAGCACCAAGAACCAGGGAGGCTTCGCGGATACGCAGTATTTT	CASTKNQGGFADTQYF
.	.	TRBJ1-1	TRBV6-5	TGTGCCAGCCTCGCCCAACTGGCGGGCACTGAAGCTTTCTTT	CASLAQLAGTEAFF
.	.	TRBJ2-2	TRBV4-3	TGCGCCAGCAGCCAACGCGGGATGGGCACCGGGGAGCTGTTTTTT	CASSQRGMGTGELFF
.	.	TRBJ1-5	TRBV2	TGTGCCAGCAGTGATTCGGAAGGGATGAGGGCGGGTCAGCCCCAGCATTTT	CASSDSEGMRAGQPQHF
.	.	TRBJ2-7	TRBV7-9	TGTGCCGTCGCCCCCCGGGTCAACGAGCAGTACTTC	CAVAPRVNEQYF
.	once	TRBJ1-2	TRBV6-5	TGTGCCAGCAGTTACTCAATAAGGCGAGACGGCTACACCTTC	CASSYSIRRDGYTF
.	.	TRBJ1-1	TRBV7-9	TGTGCCAGCAGCGAAACCCTCATCGGGGCTGGGACCACTGAAGCTTTCTTT	CASSETLIGAGTTEAFF
.	.	TRBJ2-1	TRBV11-2	TGTGCCAGCAGCTTCCGCCTCCTCCTCAATGAGCAGTTCTTC	CASSFRLLLNEQFF
TRBD1	.	TRBJ1-6	TRBV30	TGTGCCTGGGCAGGGGGCAATTCACCCCTCCACTTT	CAWAGGNSPLHF
.	.	TRBJ1-3	TRBV9	TGTGCCAGCAGCGTAGAGGTGGCCGCCTCTGGAAACACCATATATTTT	CASSVEVAASGNTIYF
.	.	TRBJ1-1	TRBV30	TGTGCCTGGAGTGTGTCTCTGACGAACACTGAAGCTTTCTTT	CAWSVSLTNTEAFF
.	.	TRBJ1-4	TRBV10-3	TGTGCCATCAGACCGGGCGAGGGGTTGGCGACTAATGAAAAACTGTTTTTT	CAIRPGEGLATNEKLFF
.	.	TRBJ1-1	TRBV30	TGTGCCTGGAGTCAAAGACTGAACACTGAAGCTTTCTTT	CAWSQRLNTEAFF
TRBD1	.	TRBJ1-2	TRBV19	TGTGCCAGTATCCCGGGACAGGGAATCTATGGCTACACCTTC	CASIPGQGIYGYTF
.	.	TRBJ2-7	TRBV4-1	TGCGCCAGCAGCCAAGAAACGGTCTACGAGCAGTACTTC	CASSQETVYEQYF
.	.	TRBJ2-1	TRBV16	TGTGCCAGCAGCCAATCGACGGTAGGGACCGGTGAGCAGTTCTTC	CASSQSTVGTGEQFF
.	.	TRBJ1-1	TRBV11-2	TGTGCCAGCAGCTTAGATGGACTGAACACTGAAGCTTTCTTT	CASSLDGLNTEAFF
TRBD2	.	TRBJ2-7	TRBV27	TGTGCCAGCAGCCTAGGGAGGGGGGCTAGCGGGAGGCAAAGCTCCTACGAGCAGTACTTC	CASSLGRGASGRQSSYEQYF
.	.	TRBJ2-1	TRBV2	TGTGCCAGCAGTGAGGCTCTAGCTTCCTACAATGAGCAGTTCTTC	CASSEALASYNEQFF
.	.	TRBJ2-7	TRBV5-6	TGTGCCAGCAGCTTGCCTGGGTATGAGCAGTACTTC	CASSLPGYEQYF